These 21 T cell receptor beta chains came from one sample sequenced in a study of vaccination and CD4 T cells after COVID-19. No antigen has been assigned to these receptors. Once obtained from cultured CD4+ T cells, the DNA was sequenced using the Oncomine TCR Beta short-read assay. TCRdb analysed the PCR reads with MiXCR anew, one entry per CDR3 protein. The profile shows fewer than 25,000 distinct CDR3 sequences, roughly 50% of them singletons. As for treatment: roughly 11-day PBMC culture with coronavirus spike peptide pools or control peptides (ViraFEST assay). The sample was CD4+ T cells from blood, cultured in vitro. These receptors all come from a human donor who had recovered from COVID-19.

This chain connects TRBV5-4 to TRBJ1-5; 9 bases are a match to TRBD1. The CDR3 totals 15 residues. Germline V gene sequence: CDR1 SGHNT, CDR2 YYREEE (reference sequence). V gave up 2 bases and J gave up 3 bases; unmatched junction bases: 3. The CDR3 DNA reads as TGTGCCAGCAGCTTTGGGACAGGGAACAATCAGCCCCAGCATTTT. Translation: CASSFGTGNNQPQHF.

This clonotype was found a few times. V gene TRBV11-3 combines with J gene TRBJ2-7; D is unresolved. Germline-derived CDR1 and CDR2 are SGHNT and YENEEA. Trimming took off 4 bases at V and 3 bases at J, with 13 bases between the two ends. This CDR3 is 14 amino acids long. CDR3 sequence: CASSSSGLYYEQYF. DNA for the CDR3: TGTGCCAGCAGCTCCTCCGGGCTCTACTACGAGCAGTACTTC. Based on the CDR3 plus reference TRBV11-3 and TRBJ2-7, the full variable domain is EAGVVQSPRYKIIEKKQPVAFWCNPISGHNTLYWYLQNLGQGPELLIRYENEEAVDDSQLPKDRFSAERLKGVDSTLKIQPAELGDSAVYLCASSSSGLYYEQYFGPGTRLTVT.

The J gene is TRBJ1-5, the V gene TRBV5-1, with D hard to call. V was cut by 0 bases and J by 4 bases, with 8 bases left in between. The CDR3 spans 14 residues. Germline V gene sequence: CDR1 SGHRS, CDR2 YFSETQ. Here the CDR3 reads CASSLEADNQPQHF. The CDR3 bases are TGCGCCAGCAGCTTGGAGGCAGATAATCAGCCCCAGCATTTT.

This clonotype was detected a few times. The rearrangement uses TRBV7-9 and TRBJ1-1, with D unclear. The CDR3 is 13 amino acids. Trimming left V 5 bases short and J 10 bases short, with 17 bases between. Looked up from germline, CDR1 is SEHNR and CDR2 is FQNEAQ (reference sequence). CDR3 nucleotides: TGTGCCAGCAGCCCACTCTTCCGGGGAAGAGCTTTCTTT. This translates into CASSPLFRGRAFF. Looking up the rest from reference TRBV7-9 and TRBJ1-1 gives the full variable domain: DTGVSQNPRHKITKRGQNVTFRCDPISEHNRLYWYRQTLGQGPEFLTYFQNEAQLEKSRLLSDRFSAERPKGSFSTLEIQRTEQGDSAMYLCASSPLFRGRAFFGQGTRLTVV.

J is TRBJ1-1 and V is TRBV7-2, with D possibly matching TRBD1 (5 bases). CDR1 is SGHTA and CDR2 is FQGNSA in the germline V gene. Trimming cost V 3 bases and J 2 bases, with 10 bases left between them. The CDR3 contains 14 residues. The CDR3 loop reads CASSLRRGNTEAFF. In DNA form, the CDR3 reads TGTGCCAGCAGCTTGCGACGGGGCAACACTGAAGCTTTCTTT.

The chain joins TRBV6-1 to TRBJ1-1, with 8 positions matching TRBD1. Germline assignment: CDR1 MNHNS and CDR2 SASEGT. This CDR3 contains 14 residues. The junction had 6 bases not matched to a gene; V was cut back by 5 bases and J by 4 bases. Written as DNA, the CDR3 is TGTGCCAGCAGTCCCACAGGGGGGCGCACTGAAGCTTTCTTT. The encoded protein is CASSPTGGRTEAFF.

This clonotype appeared once. The rearrangement links TRBV5-6 to TRBJ1-2; 7 bases agree with TRBD1. Germline values: CDR1 SGHDT, CDR2 YYEEEE. This CDR3 has 13 residues. J was trimmed by 8 bases and V by 0 bases; bases with no gene match: 4. The CDR3 bases are TGTGCCAGCAGCTTGGACCAGGGGGAAGGCTACACCTTC. Translated: CASSLDQGEGYTF.

The chain combines TRBV19 with TRBJ1-1; no reliable D call. The V end was cut by 4 bases, the J end by 1 base, with 4 bases between. The CDR3 is 12 residues long. The V gene's germline CDR1 is LNHDA and CDR2 SQIVND (reference sequence). Written as DNA, the CDR3 is TGTGCCAGTAGTAAATGGAACACTGAAGCTTTCTTT. Translating it yields CASSKWNTEAFF. The variable domain in full, completed from reference TRBV19 and TRBJ1-1, reads DGGITQSPKYLFRKEGQNVTLSCEQNLNHDAMYWYRQDPGQGLRLIYYSQIVNDFQKGDIAEGYSVSREKKESFPLTVTSAQKNPTAFYLCASSKWNTEAFFGQGTRLTVV.

This clonotype has only a few counts. The gene calls are TRBV20-1 and TRBJ2-1, with 9 bases matching TRBD1. Germline CDR1 reads DFQATT; CDR2 reads SNEGSKA (reference sequence). This CDR3 region has 13 residues. J was trimmed by 4 bases and V by 6 bases; bases with no gene match: 4. The CDR3 sequence is CSAPGQGYNEQFF. The CDR3 DNA sequence: TGCAGTGCCCCGGGACAGGGTTACAATGAGCAGTTCTTC.

This clonotype was seen only once. J is TRBJ2-5 and V is TRBV18; a weak D match, TRBD2 (6 bases). CDR1 is KGHSH and CDR2 is LQKENI in the germline V gene. This CDR3 has 15 amino acids. V lost 2 bases, J lost 1 base, and 11 bases lay in between. The CDR3 reads CASSPGAGIQETQYF. The DNA of the CDR3 is TGTGCCAGCTCACCAGGGGCGGGGATCCAAGAGACCCAGTACTTC.

This clonotype was picked up a small number of times. This chain connects TRBV20-1 to TRBJ1-2, with D perhaps matching TRBD1 (5 bases). The germline V gene has CDR1 DFQATT and CDR2 SNEGSKA (reference sequence). Trimming took 3 bases from V and 8 from J, leaving 13 bases between them. This CDR3 has 12 amino acids. CDR3 residues: CSASLDSLGYTF. The CDR3 coding sequence is TGCAGTGCTAGTCTCGACAGCTTGGGCTACACCTTC.

The chain couples TRBV27 to TRBJ1-6, with D unclear. The CDR3 covers 14 residues. Germline V gene sequence: CDR1 MNHEY, CDR2 SMNVEV (reference sequence). The V and J ends lost 8 bases and 4 bases respectively, with 12 bases between them. The CDR3, as DNA: TGTGCCAGCTCGGTGGGGATTTATAATTCACCCCTCCACTTT. Amino acids: CASSVGIYNSPLHF.

The gene calls are TRBV27 and TRBJ1-6; D unresolved. Deletions cut 4 bases from V and 0 bases from J, with 10 bases between. The CDR3 is 16 amino acids. Germline loops: CDR1 MNHEY, CDR2 SMNVEV (reference sequence). CDR3 loop: CASSSTPGSYNSPLHF. The CDR3 DNA reads TGTGCCAGCAGTTCAACCCCAGGCTCCTATAATTCACCCCTCCACTTT.

CDR3 nucleotides: TGTGCCAGCAGCTTACGCGTACGCGCCTCTGGGGCCAACGTCCTGACTTTC. It encodes CASSLRVRASGANVLTF. The V gene is TRBV7-2, the J gene TRBJ2-6; D is ambiguous. CDR1 is SGHTA, CDR2 FQGNSA, per germline. Trimming removed 2 bases at V and 0 bases at J, with 11 bases between. The CDR3 is 17 residues long.

The rearrangement joins TRBV24-1 to TRBJ2-3; no clear D gene. The CDR3 contains 13 residues. CDR1 and CDR2 (germline): KGHDR, SFDVKD. The V end was cut by 12 bases, the J end by 3 bases, with 15 bases between. Here the CDR3 reads CALGSGLTDTQYF. The CDR3 DNA sequence: TGTGCCCTCGGAAGTGGGTTAACAGATACGCAGTATTTT.

In this sample, this clonotype turned up a few times. CDR3 amino acids: CASTRWGTEETQYF. The CDR3 DNA reads as TGCGCCAGCACCCGCTGGGGGACCGAAGAGACCCAGTACTTC. The genes are TRBV5-1 and TRBJ2-5, with D perhaps being TRBD1 or TRBD2 (5 bases each). The CDR3 is 14 residues long. In germline, CDR1 is SGHRS, CDR2 YFSETQ. Trimming left V 6 bases short and J 3 bases short, with 15 bases between.

V is TRBV6-2 or TRBV6-3 and J is TRBJ2-1, with 7 positions matching TRBD2. Germline V lookup: CDR1 MNHEY, CDR2 SVGEGT. With 0 bases clipped from V and 3 bases from J, the junction kept 17 bases outside the gene matches. The CDR3 spans 20 residues. CDR3 protein: CASSYSSSGLPTENYNEQFF. CDR3 sequence (DNA): TGTGCCAGCAGTTACTCATCTTCGGGACTACCCACGGAGAACTACAATGAGCAGTTCTTC.

This clonotype was seen a single time. The chain combines TRBV9 with TRBJ2-5; 9 positions agree with TRBD2. Germline V gene lookup returns CDR1 SGDLS and CDR2 YYNGEE. The CDR3 is 13 amino acids. V shed 4 bases, J shed 3 bases, and the junction held 1 base outside the gene matches. CDR3 sequence (DNA): TGTGCCAGCAGCCGCGGGGGGGAAGAGACCCAGTACTTC. It encodes CASSRGGEETQYF. Using reference TRBV9 and TRBJ2-5 for the parts outside the CDR3, the full variable domain is DSGVTQTPKHLITATGQRVTLRCSPRSGDLSVYWYQQSLDQGLQFLIQYYNGEERAKGNILERFSAQQFPDLHSELNLSSLELGDSALYFCASSRGGEETQYFGPGTRLLVL.

The rearrangement uses TRBV19 and TRBJ1-1, with 7 bases fitting TRBD1. Unmatched junction bases numbered 4, after V lost 2 bases and J lost 1 base. Germline V gene data show CDR1 as LNHDA and CDR2 as SQIVND (reference sequence). The CDR3 runs 15 residues. The CDR3 DNA is TGTGCCAGTAGTATACAGGACAGGTGGAACACTGAAGCTTTCTTT. This translates into CASSIQDRWNTEAFF.

The chain has TRBV9 and TRBJ2-3; D might be TRBD2 (6 bases). The length of the CDR3 is 15 residues. Trimming took off 2 bases at V and 2 bases at J, with 12 bases between the two ends. In germline, CDR1 is SGDLS, CDR2 YYNGEE. Here the CDR3 reads CASSVQAGFTDTQYF. The CDR3 coding sequence is TGTGCCAGCAGCGTCCAAGCGGGCTTCACAGATACGCAGTATTTT.

The chain recombines TRBV2 with TRBJ2-1, with D possibly matching TRBD1 (6 bases). CDR1 SNHLY and CDR2 FYNNEI come from the germline V gene. The CDR3 has 14 residues. Trimming cost V 8 bases and J 4 bases, with 15 bases left between them. CDR3 protein: CASLQRDTYNEQFF. The CDR3 DNA follows: TGTGCCAGCTTACAACGGGACACTTACAATGAGCAGTTCTTC.